This entry lists 22 T cell receptor beta chains sequenced from one sample in a study of multiple sclerosis patients with progressive multifocal leukoencephalopathy. The data were produced by immunoSEQ multiplex PCR, yet TCRdb's version contains in-frame clones alone and is incomplete. The sample shows some 30,000 clones, 70% to 90% of them seen only once. The time point denotes: before natalizumab initiation. Sequenced sample: PBMCs. These receptors all stem from a human donor with multiple sclerosis.

The chain links TRBV5-6 to TRBJ2-4, with 7 bases identical to TRBD2. Trimming took 3 bases from V and 1 from J; bases not matched to a gene: 16. Germline V gene sequence: CDR1 SGHDT, CDR2 YYEEEE. The CDR3 is 19 residues long. CDR3 nucleotides: TGTGCCAGCAGCTCTAACGCGGGGGTCACATCTAAGGCCAAAAACATTCAGTACTTC. It translates to CASSSNAGVTSKAKNIQYF. Combining the CDR3 with reference TRBV5-6 and TRBJ2-4 gives the whole variable domain DAGVTQSPTHLIKTRGQQVTLRCSPKSGHDTVSWYQQALGQGPQFIFQYYEEEERQRGNFPDRFSGHQFPNYSSELNVNALLLGDSALYLCASSSNAGVTSKAKNIQYFGAGTRLSVL.

The CDR3 protein is CASSQAVRGRDGEKLFF. CDR3 sequence (DNA): TGCGCCAGCAGCCAAGCGGTCAGGGGAAGGGATGGTGAAAAACTGTTTTTT. The genes are TRBV4-3 and TRBJ1-4; maybe TRBD1 (6 bases). The germline V and J ends were trimmed by 1 base and 7 bases, with 19 bases remaining between them. The germline V gene encodes CDR1 LGHNA and CDR2 YSLEER. The CDR3 contains 17 residues.

The rearrangement joins TRBV28 to TRBJ2-1, with TRBD1 matching over 8 bases. J gave up 14 bases and V 6 bases, and 9 bases lay outside the gene matches. The CDR3 is 12 amino acids. Per the germline V gene, CDR1 is MDHEN and CDR2 is SYDVKM. CDR3 nucleotide sequence: TGTGCCAGCAGCCCCGCGACAGGGGTGAAGTTCTTC. It yields the protein CASSPATGVKFF.

This sequence joins TRBV6-6 and TRBJ1-1; no clear D. Trimming cost V 5 bases and J 0 bases, with 10 bases left between them. The CDR3 consists of 14 residues. Per germline, CDR1 MNHNY and CDR2 SVGAGI (reference sequence). DNA for the CDR3: TGTGCCAGCAGTCGTCCCAGCATGAACACTGAAGCTTTCTTT. It translates to CASSRPSMNTEAFF.

A note on this clone: The junction shows a germline mismatch at one end, possibly a read error. V and J are TRBV2 and TRBJ1-1, with 8 bases that match TRBD1. The CDR3 length is 13 residues. CDR1 is SNHLY, CDR2 FYNNEI, per germline. Here the CDR3 DNA reads TGTGCCAGCCTGGGACAGGCGAACGCTGAAGCTTTCTTT. Residues: CASLGQANAEAFF.

V gene TRBV4-1 combines with J gene TRBJ1-2, with TRBD1 matching 7 bases. Trimming cost V 1 base and J 4 bases; bases outside gene matches: 9. Germline V lookup: CDR1 MGHRA, CDR2 YSYEKL. CDR3 length equals 16 residues. In DNA form, the CDR3 reads TGCGCCAGCAGCCAAGCCAGGGACAGAAAGCGCTATGGCTACACCTTC. This translates into CASSQARDRKRYGYTF.

The genes are TRBV9 and TRBJ2-3; D is undetermined. Germline values: CDR1 SGDLS, CDR2 YYNGEE. With 7 bases removed from V and 2 bases from J, the gap between germline ends came to 17 bases. The CDR3 runs 15 residues. CDR3 sequence (DNA): TGTGCCAGCGGACCCATGGTTATCAACACAGATACGCAGTATTTT. Amino acids: CASGPMVINTDTQYF.

CDR3 residues: CASSLYTSGQETQYF. The CDR3 DNA follows: TGTGCCAGCAGCTTGTACACTAGCGGACAAGAGACCCAGTACTTC. The rearrangement uses TRBV5-4 and TRBJ2-5, with 8 bases that match TRBD2. Germline V gene data show CDR1 as SGHNT and CDR2 as YYREEE (reference sequence). This CDR3 spans 15 amino acids. With V trimmed by 1 base and J by 2 bases, 4 bases remained unmatched.

The chain couples TRBV28 to TRBJ1-6; D is unresolved. The CDR3 has 13 amino acids. CDR1 is MDHEN, CDR2 SYDVKM, per germline. The V gene lost 2 bases and the J gene lost 5 bases, with 4 bases spanning the gap. The CDR3 region is CASSLRDNSPLHF. The CDR3, as DNA: TGTGCCAGCAGTTTAAGGGATAATTCACCCCTCCACTTT. Based on the CDR3 plus reference TRBV28 and TRBJ1-6, the full variable domain is DVKVTQSSRYLVKRTGEKVFLECVQDMDHENMFWYRQDPGLGLRLIYFSYDVKMKEKGDIPEGYSVSREKKERFSLILESASTNQTSMYLCASSLRDNSPLHFGNGTRLTVT.

This rearrangement joins TRBV7-9 to TRBJ1-1; 10 bases match TRBD1. Germline CDR1 is SEHNR and CDR2 is FQNEAQ (reference sequence). This CDR3 has 16 amino acids. Trimming cost V 3 bases and J 9 bases; bases outside gene matches: 13. Here the CDR3 reads CASSFTGTGETSQAFF. CDR3 DNA sequence: TGTGCCAGCAGCTTCACCGGGACAGGGGAAACCTCGCAAGCTTTCTTT.

In regard to this clone: Because it lacks the conserved phenylalanine or tryptophan at the end, this CDR3 is likely a read error. This sequence joins TRBV27 and TRBJ1-1; D is ambiguous. The V end lost 6 bases, the J end lost 0 bases, and 17 bases lay between the germline ends. Germline CDR1 MNHEY, CDR2 SMNVEV (reference sequence). This CDR3 has 16 amino acids. The CDR3 DNA reads TGTGCCAGCAGCCCGATTCTCAGACGCCTGAACACTGAAGCTTTCCTT. Translating gives CASSPILRRLNTEAFL.

The chain carries TRBV7-6 and TRBJ2-1; D remains ambiguous. The V and J ends lost 7 bases and 5 bases respectively, with 18 bases between them. This CDR3 region has 15 residues. Germline V lookup: CDR1 SGHVS, CDR2 FNYEAQ. The CDR3 DNA follows: TGTGCCAGCACCCGCCTGGAGAATCCGAACAATGAGCAGTTCTTC. Its translation: CASTRLENPNNEQFF.

This clone was seen once. This chain links TRBV30 with TRBJ1-4; TRBD1 agrees at 10 bases. This CDR3 has 13 amino acids. Germline CDR1 and CDR2: GTSNPN and SVGIG (reference sequence). The J segment lost 8 bases and the V segment lost 5 bases, leaving 5 bases of the junction unmatched. CDR3 nucleotide sequence: TGTGCCTGGGGGACAGGGGTCAAAGAAAAACTGTTTTTT. It is translated as CAWGTGVKEKLFF. Full variable domain (remainder filled in from reference TRBV30 and TRBJ1-4): SQTIHQWPATLVQPVGSPLSLECTVEGTSNPNLYWYRQAAGRGLQLLFYSVGIGQISSEVPQNLSASRPQDRQFILSSKKLLLSDSGFYLCAWGTGVKEKLFFGSGTQLSVL.

The chain is built from TRBV30 and TRBJ1-5; 7 positions agree with TRBD1. V gave up 2 bases and J gave up 2 bases; unmatched junction bases: 6. Germline loops: CDR1 GTSNPN, CDR2 SVGIG (reference sequence). The CDR3 loop spans 15 amino acids. The CDR3 loop reads CAWSPRGPGNQPQHF. The DNA of the CDR3 is TGTGCCTGGAGTCCAAGGGGGCCCGGCAATCAGCCCCAGCATTTT. Looking up the rest from reference TRBV30 and TRBJ1-5 gives the full variable domain: SQTIHQWPATLVQPVGSPLSLECTVEGTSNPNLYWYRQAAGRGLQLLFYSVGIGQISSEVPQNLSASRPQDRQFILSSKKLLLSDSGFYLCAWSPRGPGNQPQHFGDGTRLSIL.

The chain joins TRBV27 to TRBJ2-2; D perhaps matches TRBD1 (6 bases). Trimming removed 5 bases at V and 6 bases at J, with 13 bases between. The CDR3 is 14 residues long. Per the germline V gene, CDR1 is MNHEY and CDR2 is SMNVEV (reference sequence). CDR3 nucleotides: TGTGCCAGCAGTCTCTTAGGGGGAGCCGGGGAGCTGTTTTTT. Its protein product is CASSLLGGAGELFF.

This chain links TRBV21-1 with TRBJ1-2; TRBD1, the table's D call, lacks a check against the DNA. TRBV21-1 is deemed a pseudogene. CDR3 length equals 16 residues. The DNA of the CDR3 is TGTGCCAGCAGCCGCCGCCTGGTGGGGGCCCCCTATGGCTACACCTTC. Its protein is CASSRRLVGAPYGYTF.

This chain uses TRBV7-2 with TRBJ2-7; D unclear. The germline V gene has CDR1 SGHTA and CDR2 FQGNSA. The CDR3 totals 14 residues. Trimming stripped 0 bases from V and 5 bases from J, with 11 bases between. The chain's CDR3 is CASSLANSEHEQYF. In DNA form, the CDR3 reads TGTGCCAGCAGCTTAGCGAACAGCGAGCACGAGCAGTACTTC.

The V gene is TRBV25-1, the J gene TRBJ2-1; D uncertain. CDR3 length equals 14 residues. Germline CDR1 reads MGHDK; CDR2 reads SYGVNS. V was clipped by 1 base and J by 5 bases, with 9 bases between them. The CDR3 sequence is CASSESFWNNEQFF. CDR3 nucleotides: TGTGCCAGCAGTGAATCCTTCTGGAACAATGAGCAGTTCTTC.

This chain uses TRBV14 with TRBJ1-3; 7 nucleotides match TRBD1. V lost 1 base, J lost 4 bases, and 4 bases stayed unmatched. The CDR3 is 15 residues long. Germline CDR1 SGHDN, CDR2 FVKESK. The CDR3 spells CASSQGDRVGNTIYF. The CDR3 DNA follows: TGTGCCAGCAGCCAAGGAGACAGGGTGGGAAACACCATATATTTT.

The sample holds a few counts of this clone. The rearrangement uses TRBV4-2 and TRBJ1-1; a possible D gene is TRBD1 (5 bases). The CDR3 is made up of 16 amino acids. Trimming cost V 1 base and J 2 bases, with 14 bases left between them. The germline gives CDR1 LGHNA, CDR2 YNFKEQ. The CDR3 nucleotides read TGTGCCAGCAGCCAAGGGGGTGGGGCAGCTAACACTGAAGCTTTCTTT. Translation gives CASSQGGGAANTEAFF.

The chain is built from TRBV6-5 and TRBJ2-1; 8 nucleotides align to TRBD2. The CDR3 is 15 amino acids. Germline CDR1 is MNHEY and CDR2 is SVGAGI. In DNA form, the CDR3 reads TGTGCGGCCTTAAAGCGGGAGAGCTTTTACAATGAGCAGTTCTTC. It yields the protein CAALKRESFYNEQFF.

The chain recombines TRBV4-2 with TRBJ2-1; TRBD2 agrees at 8 bases. Germline values: CDR1 LGHNA, CDR2 YNFKEQ. The ends lost 2 bases at V and 0 bases at J; junction bases unmatched: 12. This CDR3 contains 19 residues. CDR3: CASSQRSTASGSSYNEQFF. DNA for the CDR3: TGTGCCAGCAGCCAACGGTCGACTGCCAGCGGGAGCTCCTACAATGAGCAGTTCTTC.